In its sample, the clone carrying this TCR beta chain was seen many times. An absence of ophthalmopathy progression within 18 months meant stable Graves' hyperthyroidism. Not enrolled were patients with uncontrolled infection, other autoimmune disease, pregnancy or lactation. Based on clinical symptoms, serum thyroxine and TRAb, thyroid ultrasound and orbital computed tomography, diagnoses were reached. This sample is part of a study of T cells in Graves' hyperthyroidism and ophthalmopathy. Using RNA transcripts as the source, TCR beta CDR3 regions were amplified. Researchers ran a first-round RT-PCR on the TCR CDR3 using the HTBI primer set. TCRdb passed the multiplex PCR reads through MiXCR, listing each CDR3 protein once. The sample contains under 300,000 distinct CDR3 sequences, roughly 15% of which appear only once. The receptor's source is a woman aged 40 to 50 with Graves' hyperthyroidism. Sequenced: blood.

The CDR3: CSVDSTMNTEAFF. The CDR3 DNA sequence: TGCAGCGTGGACAGCACCATGAACACTGAAGCTTTCTTT. The V gene is TRBV29-1, the J gene TRBJ1-1, with D maybe TRBD1 (6 bases). This CDR3 has 13 residues. V lost 6 bases and J 0 bases, leaving 11 bases between the germline ends. The germline CDR1 and CDR2 sequences are SQVTM and ANQGSEA. Variable domain in full (rest from reference TRBV29-1 and TRBJ1-1): SAVISQKPSRDICQRGTSLTIQCQVDSQVTMMFWYRQQPGQSLTLIATANQGSEATYESGFVIDKFPISRPNLTFSTLTVSNMSPEDSSIYLCSVDSTMNTEAFFGQGTRLTVV.